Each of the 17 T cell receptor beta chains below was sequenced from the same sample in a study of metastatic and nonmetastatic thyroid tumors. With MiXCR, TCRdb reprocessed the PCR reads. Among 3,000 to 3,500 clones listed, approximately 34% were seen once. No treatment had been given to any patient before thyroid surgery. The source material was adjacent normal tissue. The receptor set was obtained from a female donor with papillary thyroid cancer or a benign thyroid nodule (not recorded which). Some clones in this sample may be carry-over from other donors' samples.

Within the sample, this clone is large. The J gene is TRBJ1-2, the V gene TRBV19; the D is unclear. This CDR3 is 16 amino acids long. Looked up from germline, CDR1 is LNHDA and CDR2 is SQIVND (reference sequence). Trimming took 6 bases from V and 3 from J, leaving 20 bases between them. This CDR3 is CASRRSGTGEDYGYTF. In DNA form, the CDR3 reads TGTGCCAGTAGGAGGTCAGGCACCGGGGAGGACTATGGCTACACCTTC.

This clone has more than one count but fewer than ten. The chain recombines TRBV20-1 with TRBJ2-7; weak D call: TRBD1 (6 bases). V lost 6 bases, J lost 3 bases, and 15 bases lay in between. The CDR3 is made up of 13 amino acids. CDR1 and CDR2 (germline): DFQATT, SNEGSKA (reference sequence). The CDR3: CSAALGAYYEQYF. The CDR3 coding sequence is TGCAGTGCCGCCCTGGGGGCCTACTACGAGCAGTACTTC.

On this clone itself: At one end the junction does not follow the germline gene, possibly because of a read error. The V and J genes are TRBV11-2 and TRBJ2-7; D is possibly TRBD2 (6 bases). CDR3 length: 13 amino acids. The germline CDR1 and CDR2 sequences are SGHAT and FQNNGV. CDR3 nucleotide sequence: TGTGCAGAGGGGCGCGGGGCCGGATACGAGCATTACTTC. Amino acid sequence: CAEGRGAGYEHYF.

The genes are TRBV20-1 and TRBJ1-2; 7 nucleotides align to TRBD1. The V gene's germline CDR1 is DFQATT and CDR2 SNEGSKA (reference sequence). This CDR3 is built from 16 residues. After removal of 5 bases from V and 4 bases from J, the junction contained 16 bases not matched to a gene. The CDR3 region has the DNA TGCAGTGCTCGCGTATCCAGCAATGGACAGGTCTATGGCTACACCTTC. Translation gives CSARVSSNGQVYGYTF.

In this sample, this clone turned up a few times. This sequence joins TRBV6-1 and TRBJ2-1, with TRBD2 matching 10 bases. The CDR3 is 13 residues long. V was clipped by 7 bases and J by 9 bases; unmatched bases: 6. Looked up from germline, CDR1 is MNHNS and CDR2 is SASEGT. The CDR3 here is CASMELAGGEQFF. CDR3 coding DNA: TGTGCCAGCATGGAGTTAGCGGGAGGTGAGCAGTTCTTC.

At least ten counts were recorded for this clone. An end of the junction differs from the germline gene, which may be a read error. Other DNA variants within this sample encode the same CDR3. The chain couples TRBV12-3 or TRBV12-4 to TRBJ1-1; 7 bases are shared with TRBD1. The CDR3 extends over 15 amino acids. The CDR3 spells CASSLGTGVDTEVFF. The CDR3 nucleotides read TGTGCCAGCAGTTTAGGCACAGGGGTGGACACTGAAGTTTTCTTT.

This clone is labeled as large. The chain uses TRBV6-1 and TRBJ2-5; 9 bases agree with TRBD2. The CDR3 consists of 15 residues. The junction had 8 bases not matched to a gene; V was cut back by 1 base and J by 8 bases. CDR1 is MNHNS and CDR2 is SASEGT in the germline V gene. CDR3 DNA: TGTGCCAGCAGTGAAGATAGGGTAGCGGGAGAAACCCAGTACTTC. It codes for CASSEDRVAGETQYF.

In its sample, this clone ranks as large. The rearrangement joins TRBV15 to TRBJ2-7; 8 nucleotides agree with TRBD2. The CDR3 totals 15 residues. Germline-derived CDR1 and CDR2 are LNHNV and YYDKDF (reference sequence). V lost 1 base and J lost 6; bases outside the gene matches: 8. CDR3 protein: CATSRVGAGGGEQYF. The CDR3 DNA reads TGTGCCACCAGCAGAGTGGGGGCGGGAGGAGGCGAGCAGTACTTC.

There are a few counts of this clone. CDR3 in DNA: TGTGCCAGCAGTTATAGGGGAGAGCAGTACTTC. Translated, it gives CASSYRGEQYF. The chain has TRBV6-5 and TRBJ2-7, with D possibly being TRBD1 (5 bases). The CDR3 is made up of 11 amino acids. Trimming shortened V by 3 bases and J by 7 bases, and 7 bases separated the two germline ends. The germline V gene encodes CDR1 MNHEY and CDR2 SVGAGI.

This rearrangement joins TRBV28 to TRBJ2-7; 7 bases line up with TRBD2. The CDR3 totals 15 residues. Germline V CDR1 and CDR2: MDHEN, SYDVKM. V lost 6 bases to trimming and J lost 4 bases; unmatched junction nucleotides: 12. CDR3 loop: CASSPSLGGGYEQYF. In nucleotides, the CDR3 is TGTGCCAGCAGCCCCTCACTTGGGGGGGGGTACGAGCAGTACTTC.

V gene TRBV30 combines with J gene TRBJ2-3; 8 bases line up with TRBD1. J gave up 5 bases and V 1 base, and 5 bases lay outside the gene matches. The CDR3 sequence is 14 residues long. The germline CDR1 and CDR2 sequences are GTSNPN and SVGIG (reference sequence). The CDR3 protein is CAWSAGGGEDTQYF. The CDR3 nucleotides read TGTGCCTGGAGTGCAGGGGGCGGCGAAGATACGCAGTATTTT.

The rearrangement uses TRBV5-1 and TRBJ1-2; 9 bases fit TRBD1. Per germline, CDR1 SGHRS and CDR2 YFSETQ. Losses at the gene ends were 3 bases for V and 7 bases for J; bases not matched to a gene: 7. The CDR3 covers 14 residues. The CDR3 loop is CASSSGQGLGGYTF. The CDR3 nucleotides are TGCGCCAGCAGCTCGGGACAGGGTTTAGGTGGCTACACCTTC.

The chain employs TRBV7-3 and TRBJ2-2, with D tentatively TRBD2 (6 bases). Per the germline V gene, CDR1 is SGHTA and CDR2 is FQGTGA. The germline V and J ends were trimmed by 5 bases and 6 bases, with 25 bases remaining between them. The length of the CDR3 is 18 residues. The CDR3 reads CASSLRRSGWARAGELFF. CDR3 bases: TGTGCCAGCAGCCTAAGGAGAAGCGGGTGGGCAAGGGCCGGGGAGCTGTTTTTT.

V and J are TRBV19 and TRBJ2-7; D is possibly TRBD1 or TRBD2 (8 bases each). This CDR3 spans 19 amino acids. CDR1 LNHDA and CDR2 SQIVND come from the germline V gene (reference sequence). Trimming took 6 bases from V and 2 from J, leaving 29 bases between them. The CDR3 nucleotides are TGTGCCAGTAGCATACGGACAGGGCGAGGACGGGAGGGTACCTACGAGCAGTACTTC. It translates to CASSIRTGRGREGTYEQYF.

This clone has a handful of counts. The CDR3 sequence is CARRERGYNEQFF. CDR3 bases: TGTGCCAGGCGGGAGAGGGGCTACAATGAGCAGTTCTTC. The V and J genes are TRBV2 and TRBJ2-1; 7 bases fit TRBD2. This CDR3 has 13 residues. Trimming at V came to 9 bases and at J to 3 bases, leaving 5 bases not matched to a gene. Germline CDR1 SNHLY, CDR2 FYNNEI.

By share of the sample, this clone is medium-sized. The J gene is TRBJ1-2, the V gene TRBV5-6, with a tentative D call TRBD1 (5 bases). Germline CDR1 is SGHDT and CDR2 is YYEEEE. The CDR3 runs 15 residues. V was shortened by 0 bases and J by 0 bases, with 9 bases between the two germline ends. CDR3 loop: CASSLGLTANYGYTF. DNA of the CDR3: TGTGCCAGCAGCTTGGGCCTGACAGCTAACTATGGCTACACCTTC.

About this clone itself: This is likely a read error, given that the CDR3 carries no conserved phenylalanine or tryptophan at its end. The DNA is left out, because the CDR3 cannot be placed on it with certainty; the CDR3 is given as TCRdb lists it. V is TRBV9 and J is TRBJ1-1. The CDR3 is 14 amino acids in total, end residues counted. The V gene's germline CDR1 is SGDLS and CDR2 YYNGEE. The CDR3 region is CASSVGGARTEGFV.